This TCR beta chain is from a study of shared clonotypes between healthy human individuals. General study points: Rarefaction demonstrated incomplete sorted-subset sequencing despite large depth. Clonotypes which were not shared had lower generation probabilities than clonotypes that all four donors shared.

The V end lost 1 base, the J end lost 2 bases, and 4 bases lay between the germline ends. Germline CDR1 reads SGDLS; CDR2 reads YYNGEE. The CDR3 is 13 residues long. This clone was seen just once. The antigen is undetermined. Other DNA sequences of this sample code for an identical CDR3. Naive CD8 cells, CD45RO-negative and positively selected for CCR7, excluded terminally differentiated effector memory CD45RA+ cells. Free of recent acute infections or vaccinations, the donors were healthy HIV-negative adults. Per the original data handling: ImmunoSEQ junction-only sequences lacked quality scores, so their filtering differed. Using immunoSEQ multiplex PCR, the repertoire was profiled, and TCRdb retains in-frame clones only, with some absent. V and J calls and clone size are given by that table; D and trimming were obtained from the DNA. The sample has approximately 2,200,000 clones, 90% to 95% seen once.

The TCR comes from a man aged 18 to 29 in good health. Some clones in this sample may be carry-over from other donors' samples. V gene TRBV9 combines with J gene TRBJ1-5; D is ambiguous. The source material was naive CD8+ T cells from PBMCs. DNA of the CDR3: TGTGCCAGCAGCGTAAGCGGCAATCAGCCCCAGCATTTT. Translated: CASSVSGNQPQHF.